Presented here are 30 T cell receptor beta chains from one specimen sequenced in a study of blood T cell repertoires in COVID-19. The table came from immunoSEQ multiplex PCR; TCRdb's copy has only in-frame clones and leaves some out. The data hold 200,000 or so clones, with about four fifths observed a single time. Specimen: peripheral blood. These receptors were obtained from a woman aged 60-70 years with acute or convalescent COVID-19.

V gene TRBV2 combines with J gene TRBJ1-2; no reliable D call. The length of the CDR3 is 15 residues. The ends were cut back, 0 bases at V and 8 bases at J, with 16 bases in the middle. From germline, CDR1 is SNHLY and CDR2 FYNNEI. The CDR3 coding sequence is TGTGCCAGCAGTGAAGCGCTTCGGGTATGGAGAGGCTACACCTTC. Amino acids: CASSEALRVWRGYTF. The full variable domain, completed using reference TRBV2 and TRBJ1-2, is EPEVTQTPSHQVTQMGQEVILRCVPISNHLYFYWYRQILGQKVEFLVSFYNNEISEKSEIFDDQFSVERPDGSNFTLKIRSTKLEDSAMYFCASSEALRVWRGYTFGSGTRLTVV.

V gene TRBV18 combines with J gene TRBJ2-7, with 7 bases aligning to TRBD1. Germline CDR1 reads KGHSH; CDR2 reads LQKENI. V lost 2 bases and J lost 1; bases outside the gene matches: 5. This CDR3 has 15 residues. Here the CDR3 reads CASSPIGTVSYEQYF. DNA of the CDR3: TGTGCCAGCTCACCAATAGGGACAGTTTCCTACGAGCAGTACTTC.

V gene TRBV30 combines with J gene TRBJ1-1; the D is unclear. V shed 2 bases and J shed 3 bases, with 10 bases lying between them. The germline V gene has CDR1 GTSNPN and CDR2 SVGIG (reference sequence). The CDR3 sequence is 13 residues long. This CDR3 reads CAWSPPVYTEAFF. Here the CDR3 DNA reads TGTGCCTGGAGTCCCCCAGTATACACTGAAGCTTTCTTT. Looking up the rest from reference TRBV30 and TRBJ1-1 gives the full variable domain: SQTIHQWPATLVQPVGSPLSLECTVEGTSNPNLYWYRQAAGRGLQLLFYSVGIGQISSEVPQNLSASRPQDRQFILSSKKLLLSDSGFYLCAWSPPVYTEAFFGQGTRLTVV.

The chain uses TRBV4-1 and TRBJ1-2; 7 bases are shared with TRBD1. Trimming took 6 bases from V and 8 from J; bases not matched to a gene: 12. Germline V gene data show CDR1 as MGHRA and CDR2 as YSYEKL. This CDR3 spans 14 amino acids. In nucleotides, the CDR3 is TGCGCCAGCAGATTGGCAGGGGGGAAACAAGGCTACACCTTC. Translation gives CASRLAGGKQGYTF.

The chain uses TRBV10-3 and TRBJ1-1; 11 positions match TRBD1. The V and J ends lost 6 bases and 5 bases, in that order; junction bases with no gene match: 8. The CDR3 has 15 amino acids. Germline-derived CDR1 and CDR2 are ENHRY and SYGVKD. In DNA form, the CDR3 reads TGTGCCATCAGGCGGGACAGGGGGAGGGATACTGAAGCTTTCTTT. As protein: CAIRRDRGRDTEAFF.

This clone was observed a single time. The V and J genes are TRBV28 and TRBJ1-4, with 9 bases fitting TRBD1. The CDR3 spans 14 residues. Germline CDR1 MDHEN, CDR2 SYDVKM. Trimming took 6 bases from V and 8 from J; bases not matched to a gene: 7. CDR3 DNA: TGTGCCAGCAGGCCGGGACAGGGCTGGGAAAAACTGTTTTTT. This codes for CASRPGQGWEKLFF.

The chain uses TRBV18 and TRBJ1-3; perhaps TRBD1 as D (6 bases). Germline CDR1 KGHSH, CDR2 LQKENI. CDR3 length: 17 amino acids. The V and J ends lost 3 bases and 5 bases respectively, with 20 bases between them. CDR3 DNA: TGTGCCAGCTCACCGCCTGCCTCCGGGACAATAAGAAACACCATATATTTT. Translation: CASSPPASGTIRNTIYF.

The chain links TRBV28 to TRBJ2-7, with D perhaps TRBD1 (6 bases). Trimming stripped 4 bases from V and 5 bases from J, with 15 bases between. In germline, CDR1 is MDHEN, CDR2 SYDVKM. This CDR3 has 14 amino acids. The CDR3 loop is CASSSLNRAHEQYF. The CDR3 region has the DNA TGTGCCAGCAGTTCCCTCAACAGGGCCCACGAGCAGTACTTC. Combining the CDR3 with reference TRBV28 and TRBJ2-7 gives the whole variable domain DVKVTQSSRYLVKRTGEKVFLECVQDMDHENMFWYRQDPGLGLRLIYFSYDVKMKEKGDIPEGYSVSREKKERFSLILESASTNQTSMYLCASSSLNRAHEQYFGPGTRLTVT.

The rearrangement joins TRBV27 to TRBJ2-1; tentatively, D is TRBD2 (6 bases). Per the germline V gene, CDR1 is MNHEY and CDR2 is SMNVEV (reference sequence). This CDR3 comprises 17 residues. Trimming removed 0 bases from V and 3 bases from J, with 15 bases in between. The CDR3 here is CASSLSPVAAVYNEQFF. CDR3 bases: TGTGCCAGCAGTTTATCCCCTGTAGCGGCGGTCTACAATGAGCAGTTCTTC.

This rearrangement joins TRBV6-2 or TRBV6-3 to TRBJ2-1; D ambiguous. The CDR3 has 18 residues. Germline CDR1 reads MNHEY; CDR2 reads SVGEGT. Trimming stripped 0 bases from V and 6 bases from J, with 21 bases between. The CDR3 DNA is TGTGCCAGCAGTTACTCGGCTCCAAGCACAGTTCGGCTCAATGAGCAGTTCTTC. Amino acids: CASSYSAPSTVRLNEQFF.

The genes are TRBV5-1 and TRBJ2-1; the match to TRBD2 covers 9 bases. Germline-derived CDR1 and CDR2 are SGHRS and YFSETQ. V shed 0 bases and J 4 bases; nucleotides not matched to a gene: 11. The length of the CDR3 is 18 residues. CDR3 residues: CASSLGLAGDLGYNEQFF. In DNA form, the CDR3 reads TGCGCCAGCAGCTTGGGCTTAGCGGGGGACCTAGGGTACAATGAGCAGTTCTTC. Filled out from reference TRBV5-1 and TRBJ2-1, the complete variable domain reads KAGVTQTPRYLIKTRGQQVTLSCSPISGHRSVSWYQQTPGQGLQFLFEYFSETQRNKGNFPGRFSGRQFSNSRSEMNVSTLELGDSALYLCASSLGLAGDLGYNEQFFGPGTRLTVL.

V is TRBV2 and J is TRBJ2-1; 10 bases fit TRBD1. Per germline, CDR1 SNHLY and CDR2 FYNNEI. The CDR3 consists of 14 residues. V was clipped by 8 bases and J by 7 bases; unmatched bases: 8. The CDR3 DNA follows: TGTGCCAGCTGCCGGGACAGGGGAAGTAATGAGCAGTTCTTC. Translated: CASCRDRGSNEQFF.

The V and J genes are TRBV5-6 and TRBJ2-7, with TRBD2 matching over 14 bases. The germline V gene encodes CDR1 SGHDT and CDR2 YYEEEE. The trim removed 4 bases at V and 4 bases at J, leaving 10 bases unmatched. This CDR3 has 17 residues. CDR3 bases: TGTGCCAGCAGCCGACTAGCGGGGGGGCCCCGTTTTTACGAGCAGTACTTC. Encoded protein: CASSRLAGGPRFYEQYF. Looking up the rest from reference TRBV5-6 and TRBJ2-7 gives the full variable domain: DAGVTQSPTHLIKTRGQQVTLRCSPKSGHDTVSWYQQALGQGPQFIFQYYEEEERQRGNFPDRFSGHQFPNYSSELNVNALLLGDSALYLCASSRLAGGPRFYEQYFGPGTRLTVT.

Of note for this clone: The sample carries other DNA sequences with the same CDR3. The genes are TRBV19 and TRBJ2-1; 10 bases align to TRBD2. Germline CDR1 is LNHDA and CDR2 is SQIVND (reference sequence). The CDR3 spans 15 residues. The V segment lost 3 bases and the J segment 4 bases; nucleotides outside the gene matches: 3. CDR3 sequence reads: CASSIASGGYNEQFF. DNA for the CDR3: TGTGCCAGTAGTATCGCTAGCGGGGGATACAATGAGCAGTTCTTC. The whole variable domain, filled in from reference TRBV19 and TRBJ2-1, reads DGGITQSPKYLFRKEGQNVTLSCEQNLNHDAMYWYRQDPGQGLRLIYYSQIVNDFQKGDIAEGYSVSREKKESFPLTVTSAQKNPTAFYLCASSIASGGYNEQFFGPGTRLTVL.

The chain employs TRBV4-2 and TRBJ1-2, with 10 bases matching TRBD1. V gave up 4 bases and J gave up 5 bases; unmatched junction bases: 16. CDR1 is LGHNA, CDR2 YNFKEQ, per germline. The CDR3 has 18 amino acids. CDR3: CASSREGIGDRGLYGYTF. CDR3 DNA sequence: TGTGCCAGCAGCCGGGAGGGGATCGGGGACAGGGGTCTTTATGGCTACACCTTC.

The chain has TRBV6-5 and TRBJ1-2; 9 bases map to TRBD1. This CDR3 has 15 residues. Germline CDR1 MNHEY, CDR2 SVGAGI. V dropped 2 bases and J dropped 3; count of bases not matched to a gene: 4. DNA of the CDR3: TGTGCCAGCAGTTACGCACAGGGGGCCTACTATGGCTACACCTTC. It specifies CASSYAQGAYYGYTF.

This rearrangement joins TRBV19 to TRBJ2-7, with a possible D match to TRBD1 (6 bases). Germline CDR1 and CDR2: LNHDA and SQIVND (reference sequence). With 3 bases removed from V and 0 bases from J, the gap between germline ends came to 9 bases. This CDR3 is built from 14 residues. CDR3 loop: CASSMTGNSYEQYF. The CDR3 bases are TGTGCCAGTAGTATGACAGGTAACTCCTACGAGCAGTACTTC.

V gene TRBV19 combines with J gene TRBJ2-6; D is perhaps TRBD1 (5 bases). The CDR3 has 17 residues. Trimming took 4 bases from V and 1 from J, leaving 14 bases between them. Germline V lookup: CDR1 LNHDA, CDR2 SQIVND (reference sequence). In DNA, the CDR3 is TGTGCCAGTAGTACCCCCCGACCAGGGTCTGGGGCCAACGTCCTGACTTTC. The encoded protein is CASSTPRPGSGANVLTF.

The chain has TRBV6-5 and TRBJ1-6; 9 bases align to TRBD1. Losses at the gene ends were 5 bases for V and 5 bases for J; bases not matched to a gene: 4. The CDR3 runs to 15 residues. Germline CDR1 and CDR2: MNHEY and SVGAGI. CDR3 bases: TGTGCCAGCAGTCTCGGACAGGGGAATAATTCACCCCTCCACTTT. Its protein is CASSLGQGNNSPLHF.

The chain has TRBV3-1 (or the pseudogene TRBV3-2) and TRBJ2-6; 11 bases fit TRBD1. Per germline, CDR1 LGHDT and CDR2 YNNKEL (reference sequence). The junction had 1 base not matched to a gene; V was cut back by 1 base and J by 2 bases. This CDR3 has 17 residues. The CDR3 sequence is CASSQGGQGAGANVLTF. The DNA for the CDR3 is TGTGCCAGCAGCCAAGGGGGACAGGGGGCTGGGGCCAACGTCCTGACTTTC.

This chain connects TRBV6-6 to TRBJ2-1; D possibly corresponds to TRBD1 (6 bases). This CDR3 is 17 amino acids long. With 5 bases removed from V and 6 bases from J, the gap between germline ends came to 23 bases. The V gene's germline CDR1 is MNHNY and CDR2 SVGAGI (reference sequence). CDR3 coding DNA: TGTGCCAGCAGTCCTAAGATGGCAGGGGTCGTCTCCAATGAGCAGTTCTTC. Its protein is CASSPKMAGVVSNEQFF.

J is TRBJ2-1 and V is TRBV28; 8 nucleotides match TRBD1. The CDR3 is made up of 15 amino acids. V gave up 11 bases and J gave up 3 bases; unmatched junction bases: 12. Germline V gene lookup returns CDR1 MDHEN and CDR2 SYDVKM. The CDR3 DNA sequence: TGTGCCGGCTGGCGTGACAGGGGTGGCTACAATGAGCAGTTCTTC. It translates to CAGWRDRGGYNEQFF.

The rearrangement uses TRBV2 and TRBJ2-1; possibly TRBD2 for D (6 bases). The CDR3 consists of 13 residues. V was clipped by 8 bases and J by 6 bases, with 14 bases between them. Per germline, CDR1 SNHLY and CDR2 FYNNEI. As DNA, the CDR3 is TGTGCCAGCGGGGGACTGGACGTCAATGAGCAGTTCTTC. The encoded protein is CASGGLDVNEQFF.

CDR3 region: CAISEGTVYEQYF. Written as DNA, the CDR3 is TGTGCCATCAGTGAAGGGACAGTATACGAGCAGTACTTC. The V and J genes are TRBV10-3 and TRBJ2-7; 7 bases align to TRBD1. V lost 3 bases and J lost 4; bases outside the gene matches: 3. Looked up from germline, CDR1 is ENHRY and CDR2 is SYGVKD. This CDR3 is built from 13 residues.

The V and J genes are TRBV3-1 (or the pseudogene TRBV3-2) and TRBJ1-5, with D unclear. Germline CDR1 LGHDT, CDR2 YNNKEL (reference sequence). The length of the CDR3 is 15 residues. V gave up 1 base and J gave up 1 base, with 8 bases separating them. In DNA, the CDR3 is TGTGCCAGCAGCCAAGGAGTCGGGAGCAATCAGCCCCAGCATTTT. As protein: CASSQGVGSNQPQHF.

The chain combines TRBV12-5 with TRBJ2-2, with D tentatively TRBD1 (5 bases). The CDR3 spans 15 residues. The V end lost 0 bases, the J end lost 5 bases, and 10 bases lay between the germline ends. Germline assignment: CDR1 LGHNT and CDR2 FRNRAP. The CDR3 nucleotides are TGTGCTAGTGGTTTGGTAAGGGCAGGGACCGGGGAGCTGTTTTTT. This encodes CASGLVRAGTGELFF.

The chain employs TRBV5-6 and TRBJ2-7; D not certain. Germline V gene lookup returns CDR1 SGHDT and CDR2 YYEEEE. CDR3 length: 13 amino acids. Trimming removed 4 bases at V and 4 bases at J, with 12 bases between. CDR3 region: CASSGQVGYEQYF. The CDR3 DNA sequence: TGTGCCAGCAGCGGGCAGGTGGGTTACGAGCAGTACTTC.

This clone was observed a single time. This rearrangement joins TRBV5-4 to TRBJ2-3, with 9 positions matching TRBD2. J lost 1 base, V lost 4 bases, and 4 bases had no gene match. CDR3 length: 15 residues. Germline CDR1 and CDR2: SGHNT and YYREEE (reference sequence). Written as DNA, the CDR3 is TGTGCCAGCAGCCTCTTAGCGGGGGGCACAGATACGCAGTATTTT. Encoded protein: CASSLLAGGTDTQYF.

V is TRBV10-1 and J is TRBJ1-2; 7 nucleotides line up with TRBD1. Germline CDR1 is WNHNN and CDR2 is SYGVQD (reference sequence). The CDR3 extends over 15 amino acids. V lost 10 bases, J lost 1 base, and 12 bases stayed unmatched. The CDR3 coding sequence is TGCGCCACCCGGAAATCGACAGGGCGTAACTATGGCTACACCTTC. Amino acids: CATRKSTGRNYGYTF.

The CDR3 nucleotides read TGCGCCAGCAGCTTGGGCTTTAGGGGACAGGGTTTAACTGAAGCTTTCTTT. This translates into CASSLGFRGQGLTEAFF. The chain couples TRBV5-1 to TRBJ1-1; 9 nucleotides match TRBD1. The CDR3 extends over 17 amino acids. The ends lost 0 bases at V and 5 bases at J; junction bases unmatched: 11. Germline V gene lookup returns CDR1 SGHRS and CDR2 YFSETQ.